These 16 T cell receptor beta chains were sequenced from one sample in a study of graft-versus-host responses after intestinal transplantation. For these receptors, no antigen is known. TCRdb's copy holds only in-frame clones and misses some; the assay was immunoSEQ multiplex PCR. The sample yields tens of thousands of clones, about 95% seen once. Sample: unstimulated CD8+ T cells sorted from spleen or lymph node cells, taken before transplant. These TCRs come from a human donor who was the organ donor for an intestinal transplant.

CDR3 bases: TGTGCCAGCAGCCCGACAGACAGCTATGGCTACACCTTC. It yields the protein CASSPTDSYGYTF. This sequence joins TRBV7-2 and TRBJ1-2; TRBD1 might be the D (5 bases). V was cut by 5 bases and J by 4 bases, with 11 bases left in between. CDR3 size: 13 residues. Germline loops: CDR1 SGHTA, CDR2 FQGNSA.

The chain carries TRBV7-9 and TRBJ2-7, with 8 bases matching TRBD1. J was trimmed by 2 bases and V by 1 base; bases with no gene match: 4. This CDR3 spans 15 amino acids. Germline V gene data show CDR1 as SEHNR and CDR2 as FQNEAQ (reference sequence). The CDR3 loop is CASSLVTGVTYEQYF. DNA of the CDR3: TGTGCCAGCAGCTTAGTGACAGGGGTAACCTACGAGCAGTACTTC.

This clone came up once. The V and J genes are TRBV19 and TRBJ2-5, with D perhaps TRBD1 (6 bases). The CDR3 extends over 15 amino acids. The V end was cut by 0 bases, the J end by 5 bases, with 13 bases between. The germline V gene has CDR1 LNHDA and CDR2 SQIVND (reference sequence). CDR3 nucleotide sequence: TGTGCCAGTAGTATAGATCCAGGGGAGTTTGAGACCCAGTACTTC. Amino acid sequence: CASSIDPGEFETQYF.

The chain carries TRBV27 and TRBJ1-1; D unclear. The germline gives CDR1 MNHEY, CDR2 SMNVEV (reference sequence). The CDR3 spans 11 residues. V gave up 8 bases and J gave up 0 bases, with 4 bases separating them. CDR3: CASRMNTEAFF. DNA of the CDR3: TGTGCCAGCCGCATGAACACTGAAGCTTTCTTT.

CDR3 nucleotides: TGTGCCAGCAGTCCAGGGGTAGGCACCATATATTTT. Translated, it gives CASSPGVGTIYF. The genes are TRBV28 and TRBJ1-3; a possible D gene is TRBD1 (6 bases). The CDR3 has 12 residues. The germline V and J ends were trimmed by 5 bases and 9 bases, with 11 bases remaining between them. Germline V gives CDR1 MDHEN, CDR2 SYDVKM.

The V gene is TRBV6-6, the J gene TRBJ2-1, with unresolved D. The ends were cut back, 5 bases at V and 10 bases at J, with 12 bases in the middle. The germline V gene has CDR1 MNHNY and CDR2 SVGAGI (reference sequence). The CDR3 consists of 12 residues. The CDR3, as DNA: TGTGCCAGCAGTATTGTGAGGTACGAGCAGTTCTTC. This gives the protein CASSIVRYEQFF.

The V gene is TRBV7-8, the J gene TRBJ2-1; TRBD2 matches at 9 bases. CDR1 is SGHVS and CDR2 is FQNEAQ in the germline V gene. The ends lost 0 bases at V and 0 bases at J; junction bases unmatched: 18. This CDR3 region has 22 residues. CDR3 bases: TGTGCCAGCAGCTTAGCACTACTACCGGGACTAGCTGGTTTCAGCTCCTACAATGAGCAGTTCTTC. Its protein product is CASSLALLPGLAGFSSYNEQFF.

This clone occurred once. This CDR3 is CASREYSGANVLTF. The CDR3, as DNA: TGTGCCAGCAGGGAGTACTCTGGGGCCAACGTCCTGACTTTC. J is TRBJ2-6 and V is TRBV6-5; D is unresolved. The CDR3 spans 14 residues. Trimming took 6 bases from V and 0 from J, leaving 6 bases between them. Per germline, CDR1 MNHEY and CDR2 SVGAGI.

The chain links TRBV5-1 to TRBJ1-1, with 7 positions matching TRBD1. Trimming at V came to 4 bases and at J to 6 bases, leaving 9 bases not matched to a gene. The CDR3 is 14 amino acids. CDR1 and CDR2 from the germline V gene are SGHRS and YFSETQ. The CDR3 here is CASSQTGPVAEAFF. For the CDR3, the DNA is TGCGCCAGCAGCCAGACAGGGCCGGTCGCTGAAGCTTTCTTT. Based on the CDR3 plus reference TRBV5-1 and TRBJ1-1, the full variable domain is KAGVTQTPRYLIKTRGQQVTLSCSPISGHRSVSWYQQTPGQGLQFLFEYFSETQRNKGNFPGRFSGRQFSNSRSEMNVSTLELGDSALYLCASSQTGPVAEAFFGQGTRLTVV.

This clone was observed a few times. The chain links TRBV27 to TRBJ1-2; weak D call: TRBD1 (5 bases). Germline V CDR1 and CDR2: MNHEY, SMNVEV (reference sequence). The CDR3 sequence is 13 residues long. V gave up 4 bases and J gave up 2 bases, with 8 bases separating them. CDR3 coding DNA: TGTGCCAGCAGTTCGACAGTCAACTATGGCTACACCTTC. Its translation: CASSSTVNYGYTF.

The rearrangement joins TRBV7-6 to TRBJ1-2; 10 nucleotides agree with TRBD1. Germline CDR1 and CDR2: SGHVS and FNYEAQ. V lost 5 bases to trimming and J lost 4 bases; unmatched junction nucleotides: 10. The CDR3 loop spans 16 amino acids. The CDR3 coding sequence is TGTGCCAGCAGCCCCAACGACAGGGGGCAGAGCTATGGCTACACCTTC. Translated: CASSPNDRGQSYGYTF.

The chain couples TRBV11-2 to TRBJ2-7; the D is unclear. Trimming cost V 3 bases and J 3 bases, with 3 bases left between them. This CDR3 is built from 11 residues. Per the germline V gene, CDR1 is SGHAT and CDR2 is FQNNGV. The CDR3 here is CASSFFYEQYF. As DNA, the CDR3 is TGTGCCAGCAGCTTCTTCTACGAGCAGTACTTC.

This chain uses TRBV9 with TRBJ1-2; no clear D gene. The CDR3 runs 13 residues. Germline CDR1 and CDR2: SGDLS and YYNGEE. With 3 bases removed from V and 7 bases from J, the gap between germline ends came to 13 bases. The CDR3 reads CASSAVGESGYTF. CDR3 sequence (DNA): TGTGCCAGCAGCGCCGTGGGAGAAAGTGGCTACACCTTC.

This clone was detected once. The chain joins TRBV11-2 to TRBJ2-5; D may be TRBD1 (5 bases). Germline assignment: CDR1 SGHAT and CDR2 FQNNGV. V was cut by 5 bases and J by 0 bases, with 16 bases left in between. CDR3 length: 16 residues. CDR3 sequence: CASSPWSDRDQETQYF. CDR3 coding DNA: TGTGCCAGCAGCCCGTGGAGCGACAGAGACCAAGAGACCCAGTACTTC.

This clone was detected once. V is TRBV28 and J is TRBJ2-2; D might be TRBD1 (5 bases). The CDR3 covers 15 residues. Germline V lookup: CDR1 MDHEN, CDR2 SYDVKM. V was clipped by 6 bases and J by 4 bases, with 15 bases between them. The CDR3 here is CASSPKTGFTGELFF. In nucleotides, the CDR3 is TGTGCCAGCAGCCCGAAAACAGGTTTCACCGGGGAGCTGTTTTTT.

The chain is built from TRBV27 and TRBJ1-2, with TRBD1 matching 8 bases. V dropped 4 bases and J dropped 8; count of bases not matched to a gene: 9. Per germline, CDR1 MNHEY and CDR2 SMNVEV (reference sequence). This CDR3 has 14 amino acids. CDR3 sequence: CASSSLQGGYGYTF. The CDR3 DNA reads as TGTGCCAGCAGTTCCCTACAGGGGGGGTACGGCTACACCTTC.